This T cell receptor beta chain stems from a study of shared clonotypes between healthy human individuals. CDR1 MNHEY and CDR2 SVGAGI come from the germline V gene. This CDR3 has 13 residues. Trimming took 6 bases from V and 5 from J, leaving 13 bases between them. It was at deep level that the assay was run. Produced via immunoSEQ multiplex PCR; TCRdb's table is partial and in-frame only. Counted here are roughly 2.5 million clones, around nine tenths occurring once; the ten biggest clones make up more than 0.12%. The sequence was obtained from a young man in good health. The sample comprised naive CD4+ T cells sorted from blood. Subset meaning: CD45RA+ positively selected. The chain couples TRBV6-5 to TRBJ2-5, with a tentative D call TRBD1 (6 bases). CDR3 residues: CASSRPGVETQYF. Written as DNA, the CDR3 is TGTGCCAGCAGCAGGCCAGGGGTCGAGACCCAGTACTTC.